These T cell receptor beta chains were read from a single sample in a study of T cells after posttransplantation cyclophosphamide. The assay was immunoSEQ multiplex PCR, and TCRdb's table has in-frame clones only and misses some. Seen here are roughly 30,000 clones, 70% to 90% observed once, and the top ten hold about 16%. The specimen was PBMCs. These receptors all stem from a woman between 40 and 55 years old with a blood cancer, CMV-positive, and with a related stem cell donor. CDR3s include the opening cysteine and the closing phenylalanine or tryptophan. D genes are given only for firm matches. Rows may omit the clone size; those that give it use once, few, many or a size class.

D: TRBD1; J: TRBJ2-4; size: -; V: TRBV6-5; CDR3: CASSSGTGWENIQYF; DNA: TGTGCCAGCAGTTCCGGGACAGGGTGGGAAAACATTCAGTACTTC
D: TRBD1; J: TRBJ1-1; size: -; V: TRBV5-4; CDR3: CASSEGTGMNTEAFF; DNA: TGTGCCAGCAGCGAAGGGACAGGAATGAACACTGAAGCTTTCTTT
D: -; J: TRBJ2-2; size: -; V: TRBV29-1; CDR3: CSVGESGTGELFF; DNA: TGCAGCGTTGGAGAGTCGGGCACCGGGGAGCTGTTTTTT
D: -; J: TRBJ1-3; size: -; V: TRBV25-1; CDR3: CASSGSRVAGNTIYF; DNA: TGTGCCAGCAGTGGGAGCAGGGTGGCTGGAAACACCATATATTTT
D: TRBD1; J: TRBJ1-2; size: -; V: TRBV7-2; CDR3: CASSLGLDRRIPRAYTF; DNA: TGTGCCAGCAGCTTAGGTCTGGACAGGCGGATCCCCCGCGCCTACACCTTC
D: -; J: TRBJ2-3; size: -; V: TRBV4-1; CDR3: CASSDTYNTDTQYF; DNA: TGCGCCAGCAGCGATACGTACAACACAGATACGCAGTATTTT
D: TRBD1; J: TRBJ2-1; size: -; V: TRBV29-1; CDR3: CSNSPGTEYNEQFF; DNA: TGCAGCAACTCCCCCGGGACAGAATACAATGAGCAGTTCTTC
D: TRBD1; J: TRBJ2-5; size: -; V: TRBV25-1; CDR3: CASSHRTGRETQYF; DNA: TGTGCCAGCAGCCACAGGACAGGCAGAGAGACCCAGTACTTC
D: TRBD1; J: TRBJ2-1; size: -; V: TRBV7-9; CDR3: CASSLSGQGAGNEQFF; DNA: TGTGCCAGCAGCTTATCGGGGCAGGGGGCCGGCAATGAGCAGTTCTTC
D: TRBD1; J: TRBJ1-1; size: once; V: TRBV6-4; CDR3: CASSVTGETEAFF; DNA: TGTGCCAGCAGCGTGACAGGGGAAACTGAAGCTTTCTTT
D: -; J: TRBJ1-5; size: -; V: TRBV19; CDR3: CASSMPGQPQHF; DNA: TGTGCCAGTAGTATGCCCGGTCAGCCCCAGCATTTT
D: -; J: TRBJ1-1; size: -; V: TRBV2; CDR3: CASTPLGGTEAFF; DNA: TGTGCCAGCACCCCCCTTGGGGGGACTGAAGCTTTCTTT
D: TRBD1; J: TRBJ1-1; size: few; V: TRBV5-1; CDR3: CASRLLLNRGRNTEAFF; DNA: TGCGCCAGCAGATTGCTCTTGAACAGGGGGCGAAATACTGAAGCTTTCTTT
D: -; J: TRBJ1-2; size: once; V: TRBV5-5; CDR3: CASSLGGGNYGYTF; DNA: TGTGCCAGCAGCCTGGGTGGGGGCAACTATGGCTACACCTTC
D: TRBD1; J: TRBJ2-7; size: -; V: TRBV25-1; CDR3: CASSGAGDRADEQYF; DNA: TGTGCCAGCAGTGGAGCCGGGGACAGGGCCGACGAGCAGTACTTC
D: -; J: TRBJ2-2; size: -; V: TRBV21-1; CDR3: CASTRPTGNTGELFF; DNA: TGTGCCAGCACCAGACCGACAGGGAACACCGGGGAGCTGTTTTTT
D: -; J: TRBJ1-2; size: few; V: TRBV15; CDR3: CATSGGGVANYGYTF; DNA: TGTGCCACCAGCGGGGGAGGCGTAGCTAACTATGGCTACACCTTC
D: -; J: TRBJ1-5; size: -; V: TRBV6-1; CDR3: CASSEEVRGGYSNQPQHF; DNA: TGTGCCAGCAGTGAGGAAGTACGGGGGGGATATAGCAATCAGCCCCAGCATTTT
D: TRBD2; J: TRBJ2-7; size: -; V: TRBV6-1; CDR3: CASSAPTSGEYEQYF; DNA: TGTGCCAGCAGTGCCCCGACTAGCGGGGAGTACGAGCAGTACTTC
D: TRBD1; J: TRBJ2-7; size: -; V: TRBV10-3; CDR3: CAISAPLGTDPSYEQYF; DNA: TGTGCCATCAGCGCCCCCCTTGGGACAGACCCCTCCTACGAGCAGTACTTC
D: TRBD2; J: TRBJ2-3; size: once; V: TRBV18; CDR3: CASSLLSGGASTDTQYF; DNA: TGTGCCAGCTCTCTACTAAGCGGGGGGGCTAGCACAGATACGCAGTATTTT
D: -; J: TRBJ1-6; size: -; V: TRBV27; CDR3: CASSRSSYNSPLHF; DNA: TGTGCCAGCAGCCGGAGCTCCTATAATTCACCCCTCCACTTT
D: TRBD2; J: TRBJ2-7; size: -; V: TRBV18; CDR3: CASSPTSVHYEQYF; DNA: TGTGCCAGCTCACCGACTAGCGTGCACTACGAGCAGTACTTC
D: TRBD1; J: TRBJ2-7; size: -; V: TRBV15; CDR3: CATSRDPGQGYEQYF; DNA: TGTGCCACCAGCAGAGACCCGGGACAGGGCTACGAGCAGTACTTC
D: -; J: TRBJ2-5; size: -; V: TRBV7-2; CDR3: CASSLVGQSGTQYF; DNA: TGTGCCAGCAGCTTAGTCGGACAGTCGGGGACCCAGTACTTC
D: TRBD1; J: TRBJ1-2; size: -; V: TRBV4-1; CDR3: CASSQVWGQGIYGYTF; DNA: TGCGCCAGCAGCCAAGTATGGGGACAGGGGATCTATGGCTACACCTTC
D: TRBD1; J: TRBJ1-1; size: -; V: TRBV2; CDR3: CASSDLEGASTEAFF; DNA: TGTGCCAGCAGTGATCTTGAGGGGGCGTCGACTGAAGCTTTCTTT
D: TRBD1; J: TRBJ1-1; size: -; V: TRBV6-5; CDR3: CASSRQGGTEAFF; DNA: TGTGCCAGCAGTCGACAGGGCGGCACTGAAGCTTTCTTT
D: -; J: TRBJ1-1; size: -; V: TRBV6-5; CDR3: CASRPGAMNTEAFF; DNA: TGTGCCAGCAGACCAGGGGCGATGAACACTGAAGCTTTCTTT
D: TRBD2; J: TRBJ2-3; size: -; V: TRBV7-2; CDR3: CASSLAASGVITDTQYF; DNA: TGTGCCAGCAGCTTAGCCGCTAGCGGGGTTATCACAGATACGCAGTATTTT
D: -; J: TRBJ1-1; size: -; V: TRBV4-2; CDR3: CASSSGGTREAFF; DNA: TGTGCCAGCAGCAGCGGGGGGACTCGGGAAGCTTTCTTT
D: -; J: TRBJ1-5; size: -; V: TRBV4-2; CDR3: CASSRGGAGNQPQHF; DNA: TGTGCCAGCAGCCGGGGAGGGGCAGGGAATCAGCCCCAGCATTTT
D: -; J: TRBJ2-7; size: few; V: TRBV2; CDR3: CASSSPSGYEQYF; DNA: TGTGCCAGCAGTTCCCCTTCAGGTTACGAGCAGTACTTC
D: TRBD1; J: TRBJ2-3; size: -; V: TRBV19; CDR3: CASSTLDRGPIDTQYF; DNA: TGTGCCAGTAGTACACTCGACAGGGGGCCTATAGATACGCAGTATTTT
D: -; J: TRBJ2-7; size: -; V: TRBV28; CDR3: CASSYESTGLSYEQYF; DNA: TGTGCCAGCAGTTACGAGTCGACAGGCCTATCCTACGAGCAGTACTTC
D: -; J: TRBJ1-6; size: -; V: TRBV11-2; CDR3: CASSSAGRLNSPLHF; DNA: TGTGCCAGCAGCTCCGCGGGACGGCTTAATTCCCCCCTCCACTTT
D: TRBD1; J: TRBJ2-1; size: few; V: TRBV10-3; CDR3: CAIMVEGASYNEQFF; DNA: TGTGCCATCATGGTTGAGGGGGCCTCCTACAATGAGCAGTTCTTC
D: -; J: TRBJ2-5; size: -; V: TRBV14; CDR3: CASSLTQETQYF; DNA: TGTGCCAGCAGCCTCACACAAGAGACCCAGTACTTC
D: -; J: TRBJ1-1; size: few; V: TRBV29-1; CDR3: CSGRGLRNTEAFF; DNA: TGCAGCGGAAGGGGACTTAGGAACACTGAAGCTTTCTTT
D: -; J: TRBJ1-1; size: -; V: TRBV15; CDR3: CATSPGWTEAFF; DNA: TGTGCCACCAGCCCGGGGTGGACTGAAGCTTTCTTT
D: TRBD1; J: TRBJ1-6; size: -; V: TRBV7-9; CDR3: CASRGITGGRGLGSPLHF; DNA: TGTGCCAGCAGGGGGATAACAGGGGGCCGTGGATTAGGTTCACCCCTCCACTTT
D: TRBD2; J: TRBJ2-2; size: -; V: TRBV9; CDR3: CASSVGAPRRGGGTGELFF; DNA: TGTGCCAGCAGCGTAGGCGCCCCTAGGCGGGGGGGCGGCACCGGGGAGCTGTTTTTT
D: -; J: TRBJ1-5; size: -; V: TRBV19; CDR3: CASSITAREPQHF; DNA: TGTGCCAGTAGTATTACCGCTCGAGAGCCCCAGCATTTT
D: -; J: TRBJ2-7; size: -; V: TRBV28; CDR3: CASSPNTGLEQYF; DNA: TGTGCCAGCAGTCCCAATACAGGGTTGGAGCAGTACTTC
D: -; J: TRBJ1-5; size: once; V: TRBV4-1; CDR3: CASSQDQGSNQPQHF; DNA: TGCGCCAGCAGCCAAGACCAGGGGAGTAATCAGCCCCAGCATTTT
D: -; J: TRBJ2-3; size: -; V: TRBV19; CDR3: CASSISGRTGDTQYF; DNA: TGTGCCAGTAGTATTAGCGGACGTACGGGGGATACGCAGTATTTT
D: TRBD1; J: TRBJ1-1; size: once; V: TRBV19; CDR3: CASSHTGGSTEAFF; DNA: TGTGCCAGTAGTCACACAGGGGGCAGTACTGAAGCTTTCTTT
D: -; J: TRBJ1-1; size: -; V: TRBV7-3; CDR3: CASSLEGNTEAFF; DNA: TGTGCCAGCAGCTTGGAGGGGAACACTGAAGCTTTCTTT
D: -; J: TRBJ2-7; size: -; V: TRBV12-5; CDR3: CASGLGGRSPYEQYF; DNA: TGTGCTAGTGGTTTGGGGGGCAGGTCCCCCTACGAGCAGTACTTC
D: TRBD1; J: TRBJ2-2; size: -; V: TRBV6-5; CDR3: CASSRGQGTGELFF; DNA: TGTGCCAGCAGTCGCGGACAGGGCACCGGGGAGCTGTTTTTT
D: -; J: TRBJ1-5; size: -; V: TRBV27; CDR3: CASSRGGQPQHF; DNA: TGTGCCAGCAGTCGGGGAGGCCAGCCCCAGCATTTT
D: -; J: TRBJ1-5; size: medium-sized; V: TRBV28; CDR3: CASSFSPGPQHF; DNA: TGTGCCAGCAGCTTTTCGCCGGGGCCCCAGCATTTT
D: -; J: TRBJ2-7; size: -; V: TRBV11-2; CDR3: CASSFPDRPYEQYF; DNA: TGTGCCAGCAGCTTCCCGGACAGACCCTACGAGCAGTACTTC
D: -; J: TRBJ1-5; size: -; V: TRBV5-1; CDR3: CASSPPLGLRQPQHF; DNA: TGCGCCAGCAGCCCACCCCTCGGTTTGAGACAGCCCCAGCATTTT
D: TRBD1; J: TRBJ2-1; size: -; V: TRBV6-5; CDR3: CASNLGQEQFF; DNA: TGTGCCAGCAATCTGGGACAGGAGCAGTTCTTC